This paragraph reports one T cell receptor (beta chain). These data belong to a study of long-term antiretroviral therapy in people with HIV. Study in general: The earliest specimens came about a decade ahead of the 2015 immediate-ART recommendation.

immunoSEQ v3.0 was run at survey level. Method: immunoSEQ multiplex PCR; TCRdb's copy keeps in-frame clones and lacks some. The sample contains more than 25,000 clones, 80% to 90% of which appear only once. The CDR3 has 13 residues. After removal of 7 bases from V and 1 base from J, the junction contained 3 bases not matched to a gene. Germline V gene sequence: CDR1 MNHEY, CDR2 SVGAGI. The source material was unsorted PBMCs, sampled about 5 years before starting antiretroviral therapy. The origin of this receptor is a middle-aged man with HIV. This chain connects TRBV6-5 to TRBJ1-1, with 7 bases aligning to TRBD1. CDR3 nucleotides: TGTGCCAGCATAAGGACAGGGAACACTGAAGCTTTCTTT. As protein: CASIRTGNTEAFF.